This T cell receptor (beta chain) was captured by sequencing in a study of early T cells in non-severe SARS-CoV-2 infection. Germline V gene sequence: CDR1 MNHEY, CDR2 SMNVEV (reference sequence). The CDR3 runs 15 residues. Trimming removed 5 bases at V and 4 bases at J, with 18 bases between. TCRdb re-analysed the 5' RACE reads in MiXCR, keeping a single row per CDR3 protein. The sample includes 60,000 to 75,000 distinct CDR3 sequences, about 9% of them seen just once. This clonotype has at least ten counts. The clonotype was recovered from an adult who was a healthcare worker with PCR-confirmed SARS-CoV-2 infection or an uninfected control (not recorded which). The sequencing here drew on whole blood, taken at baseline. The chain uses TRBV27 and TRBJ2-7, with D unclear. CDR3 in amino acids: CASSLGEPGRYEQYF. The CDR3 DNA sequence: TGTGCCAGCAGTCTGGGCGAACCGGGCCGGTACGAGCAGTACTTC.